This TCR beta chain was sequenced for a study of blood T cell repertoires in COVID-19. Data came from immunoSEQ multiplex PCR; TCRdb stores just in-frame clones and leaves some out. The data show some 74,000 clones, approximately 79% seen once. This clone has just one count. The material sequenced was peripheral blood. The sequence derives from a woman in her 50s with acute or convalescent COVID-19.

This CDR3 reads CSAITTPGTGGVYGYTF. The CDR3 DNA is TGCAGCGCTATAACAACTCCCGGGACAGGGGGGGTGTATGGCTACACCTTC. This chain connects TRBV29-1 to TRBJ1-2, with 11 bases identical to TRBD1. The CDR3 length is 17 residues. The germline V gene encodes CDR1 SQVTM and CDR2 ANQGSEA. V dropped 7 bases and J dropped 5; count of bases not matched to a gene: 18.